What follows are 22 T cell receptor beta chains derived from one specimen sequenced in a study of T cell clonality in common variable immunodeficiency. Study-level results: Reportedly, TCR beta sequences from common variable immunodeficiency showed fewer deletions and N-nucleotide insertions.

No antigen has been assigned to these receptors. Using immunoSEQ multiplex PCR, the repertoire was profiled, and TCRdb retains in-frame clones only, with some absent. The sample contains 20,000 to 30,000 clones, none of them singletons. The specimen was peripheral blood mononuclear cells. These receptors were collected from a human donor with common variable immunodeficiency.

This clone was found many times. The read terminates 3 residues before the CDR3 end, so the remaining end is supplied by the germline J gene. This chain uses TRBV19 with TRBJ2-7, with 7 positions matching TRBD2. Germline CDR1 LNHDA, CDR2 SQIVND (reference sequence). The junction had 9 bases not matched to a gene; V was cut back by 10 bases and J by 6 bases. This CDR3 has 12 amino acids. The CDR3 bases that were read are TGTGCCACCCTAGCGGACCCCGGCGAG. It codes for CATLADPGE. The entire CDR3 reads CATLADPGEQYF.

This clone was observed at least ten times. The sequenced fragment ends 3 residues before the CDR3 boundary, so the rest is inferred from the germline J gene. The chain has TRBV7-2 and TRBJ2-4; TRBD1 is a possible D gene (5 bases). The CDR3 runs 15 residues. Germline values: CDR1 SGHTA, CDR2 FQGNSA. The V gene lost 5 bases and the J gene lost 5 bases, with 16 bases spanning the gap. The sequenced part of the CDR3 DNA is TGTGCCAGCAGCCTAGGAGAACAGGCTCAAAACATT. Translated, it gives CASSLGEQAQNI. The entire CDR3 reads CASSLGEQAQNIQYF.

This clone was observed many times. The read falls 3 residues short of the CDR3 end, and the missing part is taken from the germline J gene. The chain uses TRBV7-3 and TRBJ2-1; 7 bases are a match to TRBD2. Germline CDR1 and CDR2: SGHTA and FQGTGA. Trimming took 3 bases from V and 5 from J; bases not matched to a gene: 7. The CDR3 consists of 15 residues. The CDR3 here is CASSFFLAENNEQFF. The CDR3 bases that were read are TGTGCCAGCAGCTTTTTCCTAGCGGAGAACAATGAG.

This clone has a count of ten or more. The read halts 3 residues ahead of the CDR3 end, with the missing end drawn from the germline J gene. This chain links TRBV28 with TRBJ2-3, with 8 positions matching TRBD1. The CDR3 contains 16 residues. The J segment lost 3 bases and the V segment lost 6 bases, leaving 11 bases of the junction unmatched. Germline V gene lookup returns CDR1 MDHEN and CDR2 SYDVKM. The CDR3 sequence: CASSSSYQGATDTQYF. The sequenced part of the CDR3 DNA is TGTGCCAGCAGCTCTTCTTACCAGGGGGCTACAGATACG.

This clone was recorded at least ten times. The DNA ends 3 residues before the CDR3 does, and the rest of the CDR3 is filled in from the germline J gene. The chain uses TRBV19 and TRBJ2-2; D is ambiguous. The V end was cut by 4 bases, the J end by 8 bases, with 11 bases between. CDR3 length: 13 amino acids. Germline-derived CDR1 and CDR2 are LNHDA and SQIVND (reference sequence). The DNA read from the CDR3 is TGTGCCAGTAGTAGTAGTGTTGTGGGGGAG. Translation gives CASSSSVVGE. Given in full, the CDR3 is CASSSSVVGELFF.

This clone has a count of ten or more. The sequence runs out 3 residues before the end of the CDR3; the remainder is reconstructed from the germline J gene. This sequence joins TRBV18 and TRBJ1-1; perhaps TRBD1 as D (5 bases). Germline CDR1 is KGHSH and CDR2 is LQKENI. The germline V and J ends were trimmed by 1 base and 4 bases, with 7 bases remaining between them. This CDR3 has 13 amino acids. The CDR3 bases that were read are TGTGCCAGCTCACCACGCCAGGGCACTGAA. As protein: CASSPRQGTE. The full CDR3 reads CASSPRQGTEAFF.

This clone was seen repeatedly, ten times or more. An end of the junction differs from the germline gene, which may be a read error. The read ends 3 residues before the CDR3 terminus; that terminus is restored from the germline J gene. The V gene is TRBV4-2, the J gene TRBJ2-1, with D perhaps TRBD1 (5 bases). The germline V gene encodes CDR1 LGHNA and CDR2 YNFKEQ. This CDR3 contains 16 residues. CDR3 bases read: TGCGCCAGCAGCCAAGATTGGGGCGGCTCCTACAATGAG. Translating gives CASSQDWGGSYNE. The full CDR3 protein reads CASSQDWGGSYNEQFF.

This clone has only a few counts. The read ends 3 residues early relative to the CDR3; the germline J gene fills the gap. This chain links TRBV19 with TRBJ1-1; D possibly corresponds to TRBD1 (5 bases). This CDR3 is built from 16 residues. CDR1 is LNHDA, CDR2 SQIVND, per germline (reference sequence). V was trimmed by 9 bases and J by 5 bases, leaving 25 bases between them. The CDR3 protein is CASRGGAATLGTEAFF. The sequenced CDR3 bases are TGTGCCAGCCGCGGCGGGGCCGCCACCCTGGGGACTGAA.

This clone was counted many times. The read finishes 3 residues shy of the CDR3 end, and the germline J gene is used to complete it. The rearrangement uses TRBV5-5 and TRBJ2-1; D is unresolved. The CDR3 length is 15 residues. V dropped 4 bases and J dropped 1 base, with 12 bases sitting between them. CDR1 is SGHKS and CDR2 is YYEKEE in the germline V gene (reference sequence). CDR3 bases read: TGTGCCAGCAGCGTCGAAACTCTGTCCTACAATGAG. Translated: CASSVETLSYNE. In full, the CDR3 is CASSVETLSYNEQFF.

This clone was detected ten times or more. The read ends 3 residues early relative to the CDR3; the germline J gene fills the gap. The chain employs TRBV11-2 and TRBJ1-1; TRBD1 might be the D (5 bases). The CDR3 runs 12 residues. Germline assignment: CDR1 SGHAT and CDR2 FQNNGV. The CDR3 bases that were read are TGTGCCAGCAGCTTACAGGGTTGGGAA. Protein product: CASSLQGWE. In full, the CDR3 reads CASSLQGWEAFF.

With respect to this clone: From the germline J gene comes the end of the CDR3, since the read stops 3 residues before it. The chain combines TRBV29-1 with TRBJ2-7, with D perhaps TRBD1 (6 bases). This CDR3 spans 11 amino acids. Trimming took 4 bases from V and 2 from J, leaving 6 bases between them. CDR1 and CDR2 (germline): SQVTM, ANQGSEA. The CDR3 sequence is CSVGQAYEQYF. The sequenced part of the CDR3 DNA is TGCAGCGTTGGACAGGCCTACGAG.

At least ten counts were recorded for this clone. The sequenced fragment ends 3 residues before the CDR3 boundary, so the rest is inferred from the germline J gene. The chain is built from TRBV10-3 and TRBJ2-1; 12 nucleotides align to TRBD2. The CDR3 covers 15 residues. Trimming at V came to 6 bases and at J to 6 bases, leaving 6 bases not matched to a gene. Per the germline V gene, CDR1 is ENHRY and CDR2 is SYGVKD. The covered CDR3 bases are TGTGCCATCAGCCCGACTAGCGGGAGTGGCAATGAG. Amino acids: CAISPTSGSGNE. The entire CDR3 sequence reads CAISPTSGSGNEQFF.

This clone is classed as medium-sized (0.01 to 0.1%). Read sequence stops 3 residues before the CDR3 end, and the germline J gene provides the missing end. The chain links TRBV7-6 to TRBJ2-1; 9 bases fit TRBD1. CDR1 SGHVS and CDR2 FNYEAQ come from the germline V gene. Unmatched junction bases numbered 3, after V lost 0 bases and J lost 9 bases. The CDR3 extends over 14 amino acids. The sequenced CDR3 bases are TGTGCCAGCAGCTTAGCACAGGGGGCGGGTGAG. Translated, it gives CASSLAQGAGE. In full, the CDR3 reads CASSLAQGAGEQFF.

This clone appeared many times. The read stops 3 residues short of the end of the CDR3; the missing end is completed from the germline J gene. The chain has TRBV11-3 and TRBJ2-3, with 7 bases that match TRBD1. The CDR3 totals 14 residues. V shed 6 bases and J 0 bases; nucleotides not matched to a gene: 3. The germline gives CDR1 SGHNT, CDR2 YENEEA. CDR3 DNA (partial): TGTGCCAGCAGTCGACAGGGTAGCACAGATACG. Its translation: CASSRQGSTDT. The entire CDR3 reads CASSRQGSTDTQYF. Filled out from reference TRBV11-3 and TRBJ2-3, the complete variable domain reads EAGVVQSPRYKIIEKKQPVAFWCNPISGHNTLYWYLQNLGQGPELLIRYENEEAVDDSQLPKDRFSAERLKGVDSTLKIQPAELGDSAVYLCASSRQGSTDTQYFGPGTRLTVL.

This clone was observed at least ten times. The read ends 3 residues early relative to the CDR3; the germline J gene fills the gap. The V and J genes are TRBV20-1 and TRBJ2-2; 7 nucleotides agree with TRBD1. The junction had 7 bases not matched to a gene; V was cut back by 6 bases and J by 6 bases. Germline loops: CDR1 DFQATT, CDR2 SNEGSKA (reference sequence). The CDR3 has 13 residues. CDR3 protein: CSAGAGQAGELFF. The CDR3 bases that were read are TGCAGTGCCGGTGCTGGACAGGCCGGGGAG.

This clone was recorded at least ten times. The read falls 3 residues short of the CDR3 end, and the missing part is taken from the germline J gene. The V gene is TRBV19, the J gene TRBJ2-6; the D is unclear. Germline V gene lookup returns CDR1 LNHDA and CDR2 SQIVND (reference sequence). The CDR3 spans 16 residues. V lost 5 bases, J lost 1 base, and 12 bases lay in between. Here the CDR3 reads CASSLVPASGANVLTF. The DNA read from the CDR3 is TGTGCCAGTAGTCTGGTCCCCGCGTCTGGGGCCAACGTC.

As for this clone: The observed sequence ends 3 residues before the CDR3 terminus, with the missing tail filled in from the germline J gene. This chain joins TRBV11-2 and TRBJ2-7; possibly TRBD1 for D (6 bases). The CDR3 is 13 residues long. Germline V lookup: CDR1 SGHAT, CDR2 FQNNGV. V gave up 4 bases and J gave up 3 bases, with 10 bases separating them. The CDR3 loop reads CASSYIQGYEQYF. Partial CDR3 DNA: TGTGCCAGCAGCTACATACAGGGCTACGAG.

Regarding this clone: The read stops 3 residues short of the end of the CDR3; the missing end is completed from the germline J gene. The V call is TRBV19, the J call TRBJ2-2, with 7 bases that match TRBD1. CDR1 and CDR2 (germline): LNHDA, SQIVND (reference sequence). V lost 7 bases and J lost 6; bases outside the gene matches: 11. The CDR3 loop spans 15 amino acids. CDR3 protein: CASTPVETGPGELFF. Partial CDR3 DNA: TGTGCCAGTACCCCGGTGGAGACAGGGCCCGGGGAG.

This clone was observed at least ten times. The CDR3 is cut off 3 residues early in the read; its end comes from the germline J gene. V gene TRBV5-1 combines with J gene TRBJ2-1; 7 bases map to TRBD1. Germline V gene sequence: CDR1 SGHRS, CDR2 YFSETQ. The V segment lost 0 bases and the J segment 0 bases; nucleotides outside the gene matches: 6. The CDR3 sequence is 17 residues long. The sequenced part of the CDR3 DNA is TGCGCCAGCAGCTTGGCCTGGGCAGGGGGCTCCTACAATGAG. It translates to CASSLAWAGGSYNE. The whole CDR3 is CASSLAWAGGSYNEQFF.

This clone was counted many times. CDR3 amino acids: CASSPRVSGEQFF. The sequenced part of the CDR3 DNA is TGTGCCAGCTCACCCCGAGTAAGCGGTGAG. The J gene is TRBJ2-1, the V gene TRBV18; possibly TRBD2 for D (5 bases). The read falls 3 residues short of the CDR3 end, and the missing part is taken from the germline J gene. This CDR3 has 13 amino acids. Between the trimmed V and J ends, which lost 3 bases and 9 bases, there was a span of 12 bases. Germline V CDR1 and CDR2: KGHSH, LQKENI.

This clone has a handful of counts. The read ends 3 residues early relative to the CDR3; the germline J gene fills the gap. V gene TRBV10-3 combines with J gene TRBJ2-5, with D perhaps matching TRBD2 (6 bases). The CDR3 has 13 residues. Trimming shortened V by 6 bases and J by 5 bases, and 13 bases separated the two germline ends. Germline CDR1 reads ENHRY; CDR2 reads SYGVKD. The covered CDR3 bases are TGTGCCATCAGCACAGTTGGGGGGGAGACC. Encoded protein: CAISTVGGET. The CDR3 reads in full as CAISTVGGETQYF.

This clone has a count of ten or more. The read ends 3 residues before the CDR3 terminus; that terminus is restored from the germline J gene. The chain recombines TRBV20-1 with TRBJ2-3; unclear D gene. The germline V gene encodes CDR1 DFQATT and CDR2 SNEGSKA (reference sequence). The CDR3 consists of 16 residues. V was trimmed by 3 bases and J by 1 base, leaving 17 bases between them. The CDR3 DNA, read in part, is TGCAGTGCTAGTTACAGTTACGACGGAGGCACAGATACG. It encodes CSASYSYDGGTDT. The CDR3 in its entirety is CSASYSYDGGTDTQYF.